A selection of T cell receptor beta chains follows, all from one sample in a study of T cells in Graves' hyperthyroidism and ophthalmopathy. Each CDR3 protein gets one entry after TCRdb re-called the multiplex PCR reads with MiXCR. The sample holds 600,000 or so distinct CDR3 sequences, roughly 15% seen once. Input material: blood. The receptor set was obtained from a woman aged 25 to 39 with Graves' hyperthyroidism. The CDR3 runs from the conserved cysteine through the conserved F or W. A D gene is named only where the DNA matches it firmly.

CDR3 protein: CASSLYSGGLNQYF; V gene: TRBV12-3/TRBV12-4; J gene: TRBJ2-5; D gene: TRBD1
CDR3 protein: CASTQGGAQETQYF; V gene: TRBV7-6; J gene: TRBJ2-5; D gene: -
CDR3 protein: CSARDSEGAVETQYF; V gene: TRBV20-1; J gene: TRBJ2-5; D gene: -
CDR3 protein: CASSQDRAGTGSNQPQHF; V gene: TRBV3-1; J gene: TRBJ1-5; D gene: TRBD1
CDR3 protein: CASTSGTLMGTQYF; V gene: TRBV7-9; J gene: TRBJ2-5; D gene: -
CDR3 protein: CASSLKGNYGYTF; V gene: TRBV27; J gene: TRBJ1-2; D gene: -
CDR3 protein: CASRHRANYGYTF; V gene: TRBV27; J gene: TRBJ1-2; D gene: -
CDR3 protein: CASSLALAGERIGNEQFF; V gene: TRBV5-4; J gene: TRBJ2-1; D gene: TRBD2
CDR3 protein: CASSYTSRNEKLFF; V gene: TRBV6-6; J gene: TRBJ1-4; D gene: -
CDR3 protein: CSADYSYEQYF; V gene: TRBV20-1; J gene: TRBJ2-7; D gene: -
CDR3 protein: CASSRDRRNYGYTF; V gene: TRBV6-1; J gene: TRBJ1-2; D gene: TRBD1
CDR3 protein: CSVEEGTGIEQYF; V gene: TRBV29-1; J gene: TRBJ2-7; D gene: TRBD1
CDR3 protein: CASSLDFAGLYGYTF; V gene: TRBV11-2; J gene: TRBJ1-2; D gene: -